A single sample gave rise to the 30 T cell receptor beta chains below, sequenced in a study of blood T cell repertoires in COVID-19. Profiling relied on immunoSEQ multiplex PCR, and the TCRdb table lists in-frame clones only, not all of them. The sample contains fewer than 120,000 clones, 60% to 80% of which appear only once. Sequencing used peripheral blood. These receptors originate from a woman older than 75 with active or convalescent COVID-19.

The chain combines TRBV28 with TRBJ2-1, with 11 nucleotides matching TRBD2. V trimming: 4 bases; J trimming: 8 bases; junction bases outside the gene matches: 7. CDR3 length: 15 residues. CDR1 is MDHEN and CDR2 is SYDVKM in the germline V gene. The CDR3 nucleotides are TGTGCCAGCAGTTGGCGGGGACTAGCGGTAGATGAGCAGTTCTTC. This translates into CASSWRGLAVDEQFF.

This chain connects TRBV19 to TRBJ2-7; the match to TRBD1 covers 7 bases. V shed 5 bases, J shed 2 bases, and the junction held 12 bases outside the gene matches. CDR3 length: 16 residues. Germline V gene lookup returns CDR1 LNHDA and CDR2 SQIVND (reference sequence). The CDR3 protein is CASSSETGPTPYEQYF. CDR3 nucleotide sequence: TGTGCCAGTAGTTCCGAGACAGGGCCGACCCCCTACGAGCAGTACTTC.

The chain couples TRBV5-4 to TRBJ2-2; 7 positions match TRBD1. The junction had 3 bases not matched to a gene; V was cut back by 4 bases and J by 3 bases. The CDR3 has 14 amino acids. Per the germline V gene, CDR1 is SGHNT and CDR2 is YYREEE (reference sequence). CDR3 nucleotide sequence: TGTGCCAGCAGCCCCGGACAGGACACCGGGGAGCTGTTTTTT. Its translation: CASSPGQDTGELFF.

V is TRBV9 and J is TRBJ2-7; TRBD2 agrees at 9 bases. The V gene's germline CDR1 is SGDLS and CDR2 YYNGEE. The V and J ends lost 4 bases and 2 bases, in that order; junction bases with no gene match: 10. There are 16 residues in the CDR3. The CDR3: CASSPRLAAFPYEQYF. The CDR3 DNA follows: TGTGCCAGCAGCCCAAGACTAGCGGCATTTCCCTACGAGCAGTACTTC.

The chain combines TRBV2 with TRBJ1-6; the match to TRBD1 covers 11 bases. This CDR3 is built from 18 residues. Germline-derived CDR1 and CDR2 are SNHLY and FYNNEI. The ends lost 6 bases at V and 7 bases at J; junction bases unmatched: 14. The CDR3 sequence: CASRVRWGTGGYNSPLHF. The CDR3 nucleotides are TGTGCCAGCAGGGTCCGATGGGGGACAGGGGGGTACAATTCACCCCTCCACTTT.

This chain connects TRBV5-6 to TRBJ1-2; the match to TRBD1 covers 7 bases. There are 14 residues in the CDR3. Trimming cost V 4 bases and J 6 bases; bases outside gene matches: 9. CDR1 is SGHDT and CDR2 is YYEEEE in the germline V gene. CDR3 sequence (DNA): TGTGCCAGCAGCGCTCAGGGGGTAGTAGATGGCTACACCTTC. It translates to CASSAQGVVDGYTF.

The J gene is TRBJ2-1, the V gene TRBV2; TRBD1 aligns across 8 bases. CDR1 SNHLY and CDR2 FYNNEI come from the germline V gene. This CDR3 region has 13 residues. The V gene end was trimmed by 8 bases and the J gene end by 8 bases; junction bases not matched to a gene: 8. CDR3 protein: CASLWTGLDEQFF. Written as DNA, the CDR3 is TGTGCCAGCTTATGGACAGGGCTCGATGAGCAGTTCTTC.

The chain uses TRBV20-1 and TRBJ2-5; D unresolved. This CDR3 region has 15 residues. V gave up 3 bases and J gave up 1 base, with 15 bases separating them. Germline CDR1 reads DFQATT; CDR2 reads SNEGSKA (reference sequence). CDR3 DNA: TGCAGTGCTAGTCATCCACGGAGTTTCCAAGAGACCCAGTACTTC. Amino acids: CSASHPRSFQETQYF.

The V call is TRBV4-2, the J call TRBJ1-5; D gene unclear. V lost 3 bases and J lost 6, with 9 bases in between. The CDR3 loop spans 13 amino acids. Germline V gene data show CDR1 as LGHNA and CDR2 as YNFKEQ. CDR3 protein: CASSQRGGQPQHF. CDR3 nucleotides: TGTGCCAGCAGCCAGCGGGGAGGTCAGCCCCAGCATTTT.

This chain joins TRBV5-6 and TRBJ1-2; a weak D match, TRBD1 (6 bases). The CDR3 extends over 15 amino acids. Per the germline V gene, CDR1 is SGHDT and CDR2 is YYEEEE. Deletions cut 4 bases from V and 1 base from J, with 14 bases between. DNA of the CDR3: TGTGCCAGCAGCCCCGTTGGGGGCGGTAACTATGGCTACACCTTC. Its translation: CASSPVGGGNYGYTF.

The chain joins TRBV6-5 to TRBJ2-3; D possibly corresponds to TRBD2 (6 bases). This CDR3 spans 14 amino acids. CDR1 MNHEY and CDR2 SVGAGI come from the germline V gene. V gave up 10 bases and J gave up 0 bases, with 14 bases separating them. This chain's CDR3 is CAIGLEGSTDTQYF. In DNA, the CDR3 is TGTGCCATCGGTTTGGAGGGAAGCACAGATACGCAGTATTTT.

The chain has TRBV6-1 and TRBJ1-2; unclear D gene. The germline gives CDR1 MNHNS, CDR2 SASEGT. CDR3 length equals 15 residues. V dropped 3 bases and J dropped 5 bases, with 16 bases sitting between them. CDR3 amino acids: CASSERQVVLYGYTF. The DNA of the CDR3 is TGTGCCAGCAGTGAGCGCCAGGTGGTTCTTTATGGCTACACCTTC.

V usage is TRBV14 and J usage is TRBJ1-1; D is possibly TRBD1 (5 bases). The CDR3 contains 15 residues. V lost 0 bases and J lost 4, with 12 bases in between. Germline V gene lookup returns CDR1 SGHDN and CDR2 FVKESK. CDR3 residues: CASSQDSGYITEAFF. The CDR3 nucleotides read TGTGCCAGCAGCCAAGATTCAGGGTATATCACTGAAGCTTTCTTT.

The chain uses TRBV6-5 and TRBJ1-6; TRBD1 matches 9 bases. The CDR3 has 15 amino acids. The ends lost 5 bases at V and 6 bases at J; junction bases unmatched: 5. CDR1 is MNHEY and CDR2 is SVGAGI in the germline V gene. The CDR3 DNA follows: TGTGCCAGCAGTAGAATGACAGGGGGTAATTCACCCCTCCACTTT. Protein sequence: CASSRMTGGNSPLHF.

V usage is TRBV7-3 and J usage is TRBJ1-2; a possible D gene is TRBD1 (6 bases). Deletions cut 5 bases from V and 3 bases from J, with 13 bases between. Germline values: CDR1 SGHTA, CDR2 FQGTGA. The CDR3 length is 14 residues. CDR3 DNA sequence: TGTGCCAGCAGCACCGGGGGGACATACTATGGCTACACCTTC. It is translated as CASSTGGTYYGYTF.

The chain joins TRBV11-2 to TRBJ2-3; 9 bases align to TRBD2. With 1 base clipped from V and 1 base from J, the junction kept 3 bases outside the gene matches. This CDR3 region has 16 residues. The V gene's germline CDR1 is SGHAT and CDR2 FQNNGV. The CDR3 spells CASSLGVAGGTDTQYF. CDR3 bases: TGTGCCAGCAGCTTAGGGGTAGCGGGAGGCACAGATACGCAGTATTTT.

About this clone: A read error may produce the germline difference seen at one junction end. The CDR3 region is CASSSGLSFGPSTF. For the CDR3, the DNA is TGTGCCAGCAGCTCCGGACTGTCCTTTGGCCCTTCCACGTTC. The rearrangement uses TRBV11-2 and TRBJ2-7; the D gene is possibly TRBD2 (5 bases). The germline V gene has CDR1 SGHAT and CDR2 FQNNGV. This CDR3 has 14 amino acids.

The V call is TRBV28, the J call TRBJ2-6, with a possible D match to TRBD2 (5 bases). The CDR3 length is 15 residues. Trimming left V 3 bases short and J 0 bases short, with 6 bases between. Germline CDR1 is MDHEN and CDR2 is SYDVKM. The CDR3 sequence is CASSLAGSGANVLTF. CDR3 sequence (DNA): TGTGCCAGCAGTTTGGCGGGCTCTGGGGCCAACGTCCTGACTTTC.

This clone was detected once. The rearrangement joins TRBV29-1 to TRBJ2-5, with D possibly matching TRBD2 (5 bases). There are 13 residues in the CDR3. Germline values: CDR1 SQVTM, CDR2 ANQGSEA. Trimming took 3 bases from V and 3 from J, leaving 11 bases between them. The CDR3 protein is CSVERVVKETQYF. CDR3 DNA sequence: TGCAGCGTTGAGAGGGTAGTGAAAGAGACCCAGTACTTC.

This clone turned up a few times. CDR3 sequence: CASSHYTSGRETDTQYF. The CDR3 DNA reads TGTGCCAGCAGCCACTACACTAGCGGGAGGGAAACAGATACGCAGTATTTT. The chain is built from TRBV11-2 and TRBJ2-3; TRBD2 aligns across 13 bases. V lost 5 bases and J lost 3; bases outside the gene matches: 8. The CDR3 has 17 residues. Germline lookup yields CDR1 SGHAT and CDR2 FQNNGV.

The V call is TRBV9, the J call TRBJ2-7; D is undetermined. CDR3 length: 14 amino acids. Trimming took off 3 bases at V and 2 bases at J, with 12 bases between the two ends. Germline V CDR1 and CDR2: SGDLS, YYNGEE. This CDR3 reads CASSGRHSTYEQYF. The DNA of the CDR3 is TGTGCCAGCAGCGGTCGACATTCGACCTACGAGCAGTACTTC.

The V call is TRBV11-2, the J call TRBJ2-2; D perhaps matches TRBD2 (6 bases). The CDR3 length is 14 residues. V was shortened by 7 bases and J by 7 bases, with 16 bases between the two germline ends. Germline loops: CDR1 SGHAT, CDR2 FQNNGV. CDR3 DNA: TGTGCCAGCACCACCCTGACTAGATTCGGGGAGCTGTTTTTT. Its protein product is CASTTLTRFGELFF.

The V gene is TRBV5-1, the J gene TRBJ2-7; 7 nucleotides align to TRBD2. Germline CDR1 is SGHRS and CDR2 is YFSETQ. After removal of 0 bases from V and 6 bases from J, the junction contained 6 bases not matched to a gene. This CDR3 comprises 14 residues. CDR3 amino acids: CASSLEGGNVEQYF. The CDR3 nucleotides read TGCGCCAGCAGCTTGGAGGGAGGGAACGTCGAGCAGTACTTC.

The table lists this clone with a few counts. This chain connects TRBV5-4 to TRBJ2-1, with a tentative D call TRBD1 (5 bases). Germline V gene data show CDR1 as SGHNT and CDR2 as YYREEE (reference sequence). V lost 4 bases to trimming and J lost 7 bases, with 27 bases between them. This CDR3 is built from 18 residues. The CDR3 DNA reads as TGTGCCAGCAGCAGGGGAATATATGGGGCGCTGGCGACGAATGAGCAGTTCTTC. As protein: CASSRGIYGALATNEQFF.

V is TRBV5-1 and J is TRBJ2-5, with 11 bases that match TRBD2. Trimming removed 6 bases from V and 4 bases from J; junction bases left unmatched: 2. Germline CDR1 and CDR2: SGHRS and YFSETQ. There are 13 residues in the CDR3. CDR3 DNA sequence: TGCGCCAGCACCGGGACTAGCGGAGAGACCCAGTACTTC. The encoded protein is CASTGTSGETQYF.

CDR3 coding DNA: TGCGCCAGCAGCCAAGTATCCTCCTATGGCTACACCTTC. Residues: CASSQVSSYGYTF. This chain links TRBV4-1 with TRBJ1-2; D unclear. This CDR3 has 13 residues. Germline CDR1 MGHRA, CDR2 YSYEKL. Trimming cost V 1 base and J 4 bases, with 7 bases left between them.

The chain combines TRBV12-3 or TRBV12-4 with TRBJ2-7; tentatively, D is TRBD1 (5 bases). V lost 5 bases, J lost 6 bases, and 11 bases lay in between. The CDR3 contains 12 residues. CDR3 sequence: CASSLRQIEQYF. In DNA form, the CDR3 reads TGTGCCAGCAGTCTTCGACAGATCGAGCAGTACTTC.

The genes are TRBV9 and TRBJ2-7, with TRBD1 matching over 7 bases. Germline V gene sequence: CDR1 SGDLS, CDR2 YYNGEE. The CDR3 runs 18 residues. V was pared by 4 bases and J by 4 bases, with 20 bases of the junction left unmatched. CDR3 in amino acids: CASSFGGQARSPLYEQYF. The CDR3 DNA follows: TGTGCCAGCAGCTTTGGAGGACAGGCCCGCTCCCCTCTTTACGAGCAGTACTTC.

The V and J genes are TRBV19 and TRBJ1-1, with D possibly being TRBD1 (6 bases). CDR3 length equals 14 residues. Germline loops: CDR1 LNHDA, CDR2 SQIVND (reference sequence). Deletions cut 6 bases from V and 0 bases from J, with 11 bases between. The CDR3 region is CASRQDRMNTEAFF. In nucleotides, the CDR3 is TGTGCCAGTAGACAGGACAGAATGAACACTGAAGCTTTCTTT.

The gene calls are TRBV5-8 and TRBJ2-5; a possible D gene is TRBD2 (6 bases). V was clipped by 0 bases and J by 0 bases, with 9 bases between them. The CDR3 loop spans 15 amino acids. The germline V gene encodes CDR1 SGHTS and CDR2 YDEGEE. This chain's CDR3 is CASSLGQRDQETQYF. CDR3 in DNA: TGTGCCAGCAGCTTGGGACAGCGGGACCAAGAGACCCAGTACTTC.